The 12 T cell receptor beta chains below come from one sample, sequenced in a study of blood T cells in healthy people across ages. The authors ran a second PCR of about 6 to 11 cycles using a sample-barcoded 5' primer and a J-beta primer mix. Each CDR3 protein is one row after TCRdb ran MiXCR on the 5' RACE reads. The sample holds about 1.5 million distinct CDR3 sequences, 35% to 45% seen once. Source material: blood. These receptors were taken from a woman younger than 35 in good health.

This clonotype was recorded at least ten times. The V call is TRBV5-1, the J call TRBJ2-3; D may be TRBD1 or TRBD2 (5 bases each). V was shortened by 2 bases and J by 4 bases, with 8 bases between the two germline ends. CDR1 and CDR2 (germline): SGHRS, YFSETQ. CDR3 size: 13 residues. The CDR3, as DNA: TGCGCCAGCAGCTTCCAGGGACCAGATACGCAGTATTTT. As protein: CASSFQGPDTQYF.

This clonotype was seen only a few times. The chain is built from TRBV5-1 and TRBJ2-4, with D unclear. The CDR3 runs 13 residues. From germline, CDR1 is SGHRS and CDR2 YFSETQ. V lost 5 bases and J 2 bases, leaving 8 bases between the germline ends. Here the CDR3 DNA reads TGCGCCAGCAGGGGGTTCACCAAAAACATTCAGTACTTC. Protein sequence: CASRGFTKNIQYF.

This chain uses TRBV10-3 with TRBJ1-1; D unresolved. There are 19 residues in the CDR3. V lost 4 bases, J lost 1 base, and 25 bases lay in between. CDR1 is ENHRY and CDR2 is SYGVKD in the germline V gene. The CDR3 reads CAISGGRDGIPQQNTEAFF. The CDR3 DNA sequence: TGTGCCATCAGTGGAGGAAGAGATGGGATCCCGCAACAGAACACTGAAGCTTTCTTT.

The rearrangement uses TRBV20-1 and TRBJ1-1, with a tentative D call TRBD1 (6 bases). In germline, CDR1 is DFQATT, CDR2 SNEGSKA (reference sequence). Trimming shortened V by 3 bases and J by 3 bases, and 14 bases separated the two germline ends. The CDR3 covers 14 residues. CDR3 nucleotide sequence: TGCAGTGCTAGGGCAGGGGCTCCCTACACTGAAGCTTTCTTT. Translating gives CSARAGAPYTEAFF.

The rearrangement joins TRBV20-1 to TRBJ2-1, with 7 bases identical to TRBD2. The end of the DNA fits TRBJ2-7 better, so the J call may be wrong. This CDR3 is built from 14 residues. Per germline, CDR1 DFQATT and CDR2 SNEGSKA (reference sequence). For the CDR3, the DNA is TGCAGTGCGAGAAGCGGGAACTCCTACAATGAGCAGTACTTC. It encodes CSARSGNSYNEQYF.

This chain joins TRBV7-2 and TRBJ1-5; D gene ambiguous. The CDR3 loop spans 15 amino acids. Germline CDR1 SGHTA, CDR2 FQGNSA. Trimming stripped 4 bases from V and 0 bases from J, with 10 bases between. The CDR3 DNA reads TGTGCCAGCAGCTCTCGATGGGGTAGCAATCAGCCCCAGCATTTT. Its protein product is CASSSRWGSNQPQHF.

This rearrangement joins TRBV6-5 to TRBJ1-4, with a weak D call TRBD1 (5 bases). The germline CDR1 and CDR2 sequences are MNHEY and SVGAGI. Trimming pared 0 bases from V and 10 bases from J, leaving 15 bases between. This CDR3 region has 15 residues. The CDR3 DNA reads TGTGCCAGCAGTTACTCGTCGAGGGCGGGGGGAAAACTGTTTTTT. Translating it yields CASSYSSRAGGKLFF.

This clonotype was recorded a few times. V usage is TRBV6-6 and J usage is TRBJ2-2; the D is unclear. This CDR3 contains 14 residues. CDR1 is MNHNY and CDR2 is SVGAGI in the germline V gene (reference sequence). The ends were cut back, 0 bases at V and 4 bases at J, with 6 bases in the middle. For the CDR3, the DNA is TGTGCCAGCAGTTACTCTCGGGCCACCGGGGAGCTGTTTTTT. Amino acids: CASSYSRATGELFF.

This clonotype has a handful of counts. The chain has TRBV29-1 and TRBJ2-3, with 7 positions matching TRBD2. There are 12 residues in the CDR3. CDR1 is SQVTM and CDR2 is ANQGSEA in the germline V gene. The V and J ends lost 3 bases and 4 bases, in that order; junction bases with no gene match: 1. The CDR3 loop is CSVEGGADTQYF. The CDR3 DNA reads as TGCAGCGTTGAGGGGGGGGCAGATACGCAGTATTTT.

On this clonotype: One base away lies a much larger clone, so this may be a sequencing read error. The CDR3 loop reads CASSFPPTDYGHTF. The DNA for the CDR3 is TGTGCCAGCAGTTTCCCCCCCACCGACTATGGCCACACCTTC. The J gene is TRBJ1-2, the V gene TRBV12-3 or TRBV12-4; D call uncertain. The CDR3 sequence is 14 residues long.

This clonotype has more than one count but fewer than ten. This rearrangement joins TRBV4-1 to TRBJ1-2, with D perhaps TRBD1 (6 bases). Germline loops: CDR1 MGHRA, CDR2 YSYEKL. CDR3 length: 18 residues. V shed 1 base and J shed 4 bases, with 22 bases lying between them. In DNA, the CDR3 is TGCGCCAGCAGCCAAGGAGGACAGCTTGTCCCCTCACTCTATGGCTACACCTTC. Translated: CASSQGGQLVPSLYGYTF.

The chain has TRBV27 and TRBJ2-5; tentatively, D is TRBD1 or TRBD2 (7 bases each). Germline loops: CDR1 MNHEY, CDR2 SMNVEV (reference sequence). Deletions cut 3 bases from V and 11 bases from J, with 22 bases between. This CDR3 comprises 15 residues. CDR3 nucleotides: TGTGCCAGCAGTTTTTCAGGGGGGGAATACAATGAGCAGTACTTC. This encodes CASSFSGGEYNEQYF.